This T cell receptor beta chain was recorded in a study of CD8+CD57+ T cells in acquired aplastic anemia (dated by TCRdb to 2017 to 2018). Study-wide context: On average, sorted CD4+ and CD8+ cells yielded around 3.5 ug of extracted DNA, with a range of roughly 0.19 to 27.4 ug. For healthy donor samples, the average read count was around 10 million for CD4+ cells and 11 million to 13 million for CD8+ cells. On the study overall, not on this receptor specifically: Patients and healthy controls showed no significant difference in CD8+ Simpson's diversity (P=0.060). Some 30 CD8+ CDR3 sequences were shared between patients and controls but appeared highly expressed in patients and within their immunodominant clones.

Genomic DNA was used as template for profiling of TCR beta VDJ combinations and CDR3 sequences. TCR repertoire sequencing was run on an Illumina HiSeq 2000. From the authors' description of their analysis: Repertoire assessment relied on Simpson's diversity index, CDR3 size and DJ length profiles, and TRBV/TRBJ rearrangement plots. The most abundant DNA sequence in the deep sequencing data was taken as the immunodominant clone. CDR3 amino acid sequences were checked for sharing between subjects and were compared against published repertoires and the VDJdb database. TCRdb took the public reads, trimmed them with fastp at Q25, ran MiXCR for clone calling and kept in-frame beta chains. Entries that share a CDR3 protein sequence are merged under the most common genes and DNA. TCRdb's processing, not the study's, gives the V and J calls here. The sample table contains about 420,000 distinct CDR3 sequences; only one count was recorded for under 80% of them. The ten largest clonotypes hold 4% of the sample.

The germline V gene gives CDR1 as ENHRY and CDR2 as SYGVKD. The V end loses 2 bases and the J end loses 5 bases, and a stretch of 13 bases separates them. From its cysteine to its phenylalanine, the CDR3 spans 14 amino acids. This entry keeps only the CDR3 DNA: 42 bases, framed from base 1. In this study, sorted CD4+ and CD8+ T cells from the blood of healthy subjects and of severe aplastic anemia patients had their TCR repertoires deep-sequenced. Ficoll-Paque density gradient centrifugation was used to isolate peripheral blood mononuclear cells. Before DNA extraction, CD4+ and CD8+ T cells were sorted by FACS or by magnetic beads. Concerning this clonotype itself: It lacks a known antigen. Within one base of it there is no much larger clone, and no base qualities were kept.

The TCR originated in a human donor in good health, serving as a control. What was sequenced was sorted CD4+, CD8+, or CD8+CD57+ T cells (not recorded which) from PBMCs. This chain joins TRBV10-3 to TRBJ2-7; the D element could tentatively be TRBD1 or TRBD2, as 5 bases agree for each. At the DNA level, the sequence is TGTGCCATCAGTGAGGGAGTAGAGGGGAACGAGCAGTACTTC. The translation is CAISEGVEGNEQYF.